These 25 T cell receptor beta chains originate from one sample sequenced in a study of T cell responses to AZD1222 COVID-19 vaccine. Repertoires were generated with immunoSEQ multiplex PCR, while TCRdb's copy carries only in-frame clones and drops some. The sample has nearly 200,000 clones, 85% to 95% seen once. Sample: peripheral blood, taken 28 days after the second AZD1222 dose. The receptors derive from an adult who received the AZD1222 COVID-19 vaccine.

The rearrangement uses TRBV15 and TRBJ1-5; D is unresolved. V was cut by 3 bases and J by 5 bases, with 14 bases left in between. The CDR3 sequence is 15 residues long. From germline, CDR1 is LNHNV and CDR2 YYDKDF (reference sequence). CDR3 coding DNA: TGTGCCACCAGCAGTGGGAGGGAGCGTGATCAGCCCCAGCATTTT. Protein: CATSSGRERDQPQHF.

CDR3 nucleotide sequence: TGCGCCAGCAGCTCCGGCGGCAGCCCGAACACTGAAGCTTTCTTT. It specifies CASSSGGSPNTEAFF. The chain couples TRBV5-1 to TRBJ1-1; D unresolved. This CDR3 has 15 residues. The germline V gene has CDR1 SGHRS and CDR2 YFSETQ. Deletions cut 3 bases from V and 1 base from J, with 13 bases between.

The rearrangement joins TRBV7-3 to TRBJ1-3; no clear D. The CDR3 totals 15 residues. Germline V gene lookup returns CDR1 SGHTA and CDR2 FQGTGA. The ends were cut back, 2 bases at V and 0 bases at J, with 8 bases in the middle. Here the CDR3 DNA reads TGTGCCAGCAGCTTATATCCCGGCTCTGGAAACACCATATATTTT. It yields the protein CASSLYPGSGNTIYF.

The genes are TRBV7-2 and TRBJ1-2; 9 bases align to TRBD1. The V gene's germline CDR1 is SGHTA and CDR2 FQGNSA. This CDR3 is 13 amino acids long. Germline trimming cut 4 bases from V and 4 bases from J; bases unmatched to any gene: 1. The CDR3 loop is CASSWGQGYGYTF. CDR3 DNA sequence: TGTGCCAGCAGCTGGGGACAGGGCTATGGCTACACCTTC.

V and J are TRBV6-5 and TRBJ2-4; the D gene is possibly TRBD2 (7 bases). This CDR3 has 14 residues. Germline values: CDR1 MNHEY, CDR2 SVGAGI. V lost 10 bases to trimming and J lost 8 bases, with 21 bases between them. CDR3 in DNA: TGTGCCATCCGGGGGGCAGGGTCGAGGGACATTCAGTACTTC. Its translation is CAIRGAGSRDIQYF.

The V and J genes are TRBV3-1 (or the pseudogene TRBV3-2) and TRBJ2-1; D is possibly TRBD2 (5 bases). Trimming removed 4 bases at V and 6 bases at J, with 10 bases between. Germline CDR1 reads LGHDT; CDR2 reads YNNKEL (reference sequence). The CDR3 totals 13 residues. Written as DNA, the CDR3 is TGTGCCAGCAGCCCTCTAGCAGTCAATGAGCAGTTCTTC. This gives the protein CASSPLAVNEQFF.

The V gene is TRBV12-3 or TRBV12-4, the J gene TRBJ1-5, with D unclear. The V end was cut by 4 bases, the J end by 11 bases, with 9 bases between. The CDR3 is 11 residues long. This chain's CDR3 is CASSSDQSQHF. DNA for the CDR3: TGTGCCAGCAGTTCTGACCAGTCCCAGCATTTT.

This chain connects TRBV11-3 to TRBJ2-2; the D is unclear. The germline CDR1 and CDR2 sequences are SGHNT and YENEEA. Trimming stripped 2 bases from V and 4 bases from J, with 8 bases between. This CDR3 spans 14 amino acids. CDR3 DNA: TGTGCCAGCAGCTTATTCACGAGCACCGGGGAGCTGTTTTTT. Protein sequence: CASSLFTSTGELFF.

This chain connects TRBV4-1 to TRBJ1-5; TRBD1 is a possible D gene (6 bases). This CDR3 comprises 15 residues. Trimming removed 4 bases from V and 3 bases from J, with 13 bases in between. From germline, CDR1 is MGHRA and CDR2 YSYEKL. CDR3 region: CASSPYREANQPQHF. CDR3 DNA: TGCGCCAGCAGCCCTTACAGGGAGGCCAATCAGCCCCAGCATTTT.

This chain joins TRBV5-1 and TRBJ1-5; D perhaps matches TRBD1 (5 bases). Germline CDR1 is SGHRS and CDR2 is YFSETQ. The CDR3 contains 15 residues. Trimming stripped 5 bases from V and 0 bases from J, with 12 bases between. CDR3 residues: CASSPDSYSNQPQHF. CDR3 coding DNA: TGCGCCAGCAGTCCAGACAGTTATAGCAATCAGCCCCAGCATTTT.

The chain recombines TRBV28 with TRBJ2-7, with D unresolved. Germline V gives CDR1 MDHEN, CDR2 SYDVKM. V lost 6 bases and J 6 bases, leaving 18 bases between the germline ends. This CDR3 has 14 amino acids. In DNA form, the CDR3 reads TGTGCCAGCAGCGCCTCCCCTCGAGGTGGCGAGCAGTACTTC. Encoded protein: CASSASPRGGEQYF. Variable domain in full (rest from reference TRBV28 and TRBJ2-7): DVKVTQSSRYLVKRTGEKVFLECVQDMDHENMFWYRQDPGLGLRLIYFSYDVKMKEKGDIPEGYSVSREKKERFSLILESASTNQTSMYLCASSASPRGGEQYFGPGTRLTVT.

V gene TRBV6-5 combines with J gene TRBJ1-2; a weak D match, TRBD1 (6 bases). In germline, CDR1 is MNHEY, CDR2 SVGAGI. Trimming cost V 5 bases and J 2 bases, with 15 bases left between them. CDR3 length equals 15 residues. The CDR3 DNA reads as TGTGCCAGCAGTACCATCGGGGGCCCGAACTATGGCTACACCTTC. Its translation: CASSTIGGPNYGYTF.

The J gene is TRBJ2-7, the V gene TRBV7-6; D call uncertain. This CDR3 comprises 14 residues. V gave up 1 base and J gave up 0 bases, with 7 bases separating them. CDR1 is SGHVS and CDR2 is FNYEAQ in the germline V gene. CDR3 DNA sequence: TGTGCCAGCAGCTTAGGGCACCTCTCCTACGAGCAGTACTTC. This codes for CASSLGHLSYEQYF.

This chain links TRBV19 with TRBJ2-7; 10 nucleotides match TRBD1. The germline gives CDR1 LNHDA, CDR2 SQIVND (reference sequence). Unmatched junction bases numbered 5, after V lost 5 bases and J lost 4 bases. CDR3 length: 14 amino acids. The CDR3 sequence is CASSLRQGAYEQYF. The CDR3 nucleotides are TGTGCCAGTAGTTTGAGACAGGGGGCTTACGAGCAGTACTTC.

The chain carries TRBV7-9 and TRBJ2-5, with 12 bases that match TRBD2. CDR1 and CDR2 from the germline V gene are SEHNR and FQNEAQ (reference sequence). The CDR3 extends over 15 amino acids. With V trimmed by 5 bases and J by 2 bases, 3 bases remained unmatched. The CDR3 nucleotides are TGTGCCAGCAGCATCACTAGCGGGGGGCAAGAGACCCAGTACTTC. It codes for CASSITSGGQETQYF.

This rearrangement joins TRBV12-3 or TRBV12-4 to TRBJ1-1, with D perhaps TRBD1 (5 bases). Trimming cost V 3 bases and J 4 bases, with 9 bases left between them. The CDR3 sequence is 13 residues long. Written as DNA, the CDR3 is TGTGCCAGCAGTTTTACGGGGGGCACTGAAGCTTTCTTT. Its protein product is CASSFTGGTEAFF.

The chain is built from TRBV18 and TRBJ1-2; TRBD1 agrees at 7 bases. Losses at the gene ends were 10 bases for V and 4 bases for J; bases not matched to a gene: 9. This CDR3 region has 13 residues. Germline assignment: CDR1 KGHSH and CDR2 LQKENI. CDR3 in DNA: TGTGCCACTCAAGAGGGGACAGCCTATGGCTACACCTTC. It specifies CATQEGTAYGYTF.

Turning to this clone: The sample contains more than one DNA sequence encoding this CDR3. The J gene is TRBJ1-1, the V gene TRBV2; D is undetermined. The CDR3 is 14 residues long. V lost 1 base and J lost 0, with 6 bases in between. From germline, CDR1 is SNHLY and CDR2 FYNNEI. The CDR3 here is CASSEGQLNTEAFF. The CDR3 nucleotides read TGTGCCAGCAGTGAAGGACAACTGAACACTGAAGCTTTCTTT.

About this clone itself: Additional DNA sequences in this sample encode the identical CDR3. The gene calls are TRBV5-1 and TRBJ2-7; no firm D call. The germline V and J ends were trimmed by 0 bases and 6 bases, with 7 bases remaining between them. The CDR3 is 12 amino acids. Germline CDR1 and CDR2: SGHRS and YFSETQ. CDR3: CASSLEGSEQYF. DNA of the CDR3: TGCGCCAGCAGCTTGGAAGGAAGCGAGCAGTACTTC. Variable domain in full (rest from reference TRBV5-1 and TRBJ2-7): KAGVTQTPRYLIKTRGQQVTLSCSPISGHRSVSWYQQTPGQGLQFLFEYFSETQRNKGNFPGRFSGRQFSNSRSEMNVSTLELGDSALYLCASSLEGSEQYFGPGTRLTVT.

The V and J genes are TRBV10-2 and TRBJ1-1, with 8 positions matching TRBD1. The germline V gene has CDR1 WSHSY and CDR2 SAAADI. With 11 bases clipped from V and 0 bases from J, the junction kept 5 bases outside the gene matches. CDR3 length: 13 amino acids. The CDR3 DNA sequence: TGCGCCCTAAGACAGGGGATGAACACTGAAGCTTTCTTT. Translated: CALRQGMNTEAFF.

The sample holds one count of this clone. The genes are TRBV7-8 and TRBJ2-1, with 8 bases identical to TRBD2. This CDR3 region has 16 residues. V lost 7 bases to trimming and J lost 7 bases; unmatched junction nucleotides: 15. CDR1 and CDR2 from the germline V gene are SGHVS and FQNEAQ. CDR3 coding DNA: TGTGCCAGCAACCAACGGGGGGGGTTGACCGAAAATGAGCAGTTCTTC. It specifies CASNQRGGLTENEQFF.

The CDR3 is CASSQESRQGAHTF. CDR3 sequence (DNA): TGTGCCAGCAGCCAAGAATCCCGACAGGGGGCCCACACCTTC. The chain uses TRBV3-1 (or the pseudogene TRBV3-2) and TRBJ1-2, with 10 bases lining up with TRBD1. V dropped 0 bases and J dropped 12; count of bases not matched to a gene: 7. In germline, CDR1 is LGHDT, CDR2 YNNKEL (reference sequence). The CDR3 contains 14 residues.

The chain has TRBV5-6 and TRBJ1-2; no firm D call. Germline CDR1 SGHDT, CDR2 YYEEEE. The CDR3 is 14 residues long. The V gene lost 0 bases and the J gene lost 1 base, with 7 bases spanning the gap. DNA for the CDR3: TGTGCCAGCAGCTTGGGAGGGAATAACTATGGCTACACCTTC. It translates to CASSLGGNNYGYTF.

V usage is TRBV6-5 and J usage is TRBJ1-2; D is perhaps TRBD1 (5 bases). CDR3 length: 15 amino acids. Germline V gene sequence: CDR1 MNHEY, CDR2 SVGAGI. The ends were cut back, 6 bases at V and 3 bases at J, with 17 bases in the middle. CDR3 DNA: TGTGCCAGCAGACGGACCCCAACAGGAGACTATGGCTACACCTTC. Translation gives CASRRTPTGDYGYTF.

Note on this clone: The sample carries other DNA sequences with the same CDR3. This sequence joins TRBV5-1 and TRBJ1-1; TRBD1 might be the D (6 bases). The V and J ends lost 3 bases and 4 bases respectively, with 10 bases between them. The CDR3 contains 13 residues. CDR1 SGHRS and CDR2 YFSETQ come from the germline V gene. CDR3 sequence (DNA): TGCGCCAGCAGCTCACAGGGCGTCACTGAAGCTTTCTTT. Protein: CASSSQGVTEAFF.